A single TCR delta chain is shown here with its context. Its antigen is not known. Extracted RNA was reverse transcribed into cDNA. The CDR3 regions were amplified by multiplex PCR from V-gene primers to a constant-region primer. TCRdb reanalysed the multiplex PCR reads with CATT. This table holds over 45,000 delta-chain clones, approximately 15% found once. This sample was taken from a study of Vδ1+ human thymocytes. Points from the study as a whole: Highly polyclonal TRG and TRD repertoires with Gaussian CDR3 length distributions appeared in thymus.

CDR1 is TSWWSYY and CDR2 is QGS in the germline V gene. The CDR3 covers 19 residues. Trimming cost V 5 bases and J 2 bases; bases outside gene matches: 17. This chain links TRDV1 with TRDJ1, with TRDD3 matching over 10 bases. This receptor was obtained from a boy in the first two years of life who had congenital heart surgery. Sequenced input: Vdelta1+ gamma-delta thymocytes from the thymus. Subset indicated: FACS-sorted CD3+ TCRalphabeta- TCRVdelta1+ TCRVdelta2- thymocytes. As DNA, the CDR3 is TGTGCTCTTGGGATTCCTGGGACCCTGGGGGATAGGGATACCGATAAACTCATCTTT. Its protein is CALGIPGTLGDRDTDKLIF.